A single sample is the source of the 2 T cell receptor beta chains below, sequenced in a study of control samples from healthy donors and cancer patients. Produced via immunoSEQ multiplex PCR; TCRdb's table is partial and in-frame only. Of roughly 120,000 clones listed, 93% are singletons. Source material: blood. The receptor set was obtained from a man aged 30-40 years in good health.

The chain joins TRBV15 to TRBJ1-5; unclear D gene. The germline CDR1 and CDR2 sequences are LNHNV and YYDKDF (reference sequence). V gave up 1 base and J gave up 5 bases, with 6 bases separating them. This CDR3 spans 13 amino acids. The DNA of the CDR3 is TGTGCCACCAGCAGAGGCCTAGATCAGCCCCAGCATTTT. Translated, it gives CATSRGLDQPQHF.

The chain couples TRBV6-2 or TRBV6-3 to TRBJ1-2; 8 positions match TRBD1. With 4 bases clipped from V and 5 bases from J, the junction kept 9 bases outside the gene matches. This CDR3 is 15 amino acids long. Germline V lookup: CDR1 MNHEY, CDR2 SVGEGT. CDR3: CASSSPWTGKYGYTF. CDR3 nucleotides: TGTGCCAGCAGTTCCCCGTGGACAGGGAAGTATGGCTACACCTTC.